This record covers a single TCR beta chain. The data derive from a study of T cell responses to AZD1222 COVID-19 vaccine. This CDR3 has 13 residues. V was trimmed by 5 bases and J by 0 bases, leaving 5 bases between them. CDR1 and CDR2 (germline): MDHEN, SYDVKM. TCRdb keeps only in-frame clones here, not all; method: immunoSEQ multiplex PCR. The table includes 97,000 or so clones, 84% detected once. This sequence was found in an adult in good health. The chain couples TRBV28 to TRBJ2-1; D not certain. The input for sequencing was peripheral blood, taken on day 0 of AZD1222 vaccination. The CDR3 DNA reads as TGTGCCAGCAGTCCCCGCTCCTACAATGAGCAGTTCTTC. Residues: CASSPRSYNEQFF.